This T cell receptor beta chain was found in a study of T cell responses to AZD1222 COVID-19 vaccine. Sequenced by immunoSEQ multiplex PCR; TCRdb stores in-frame clones only, minus some. The data contain around 150,000 clones, around 88% of them singletons. The V gene lost 7 bases and the J gene lost 3 bases, with 16 bases spanning the gap. CDR3 size: 14 residues. Germline CDR1 is MDHEN and CDR2 is SYDVKM. The sequencing here drew on peripheral blood, taken on day 0 of AZD1222 vaccination. The V and J genes are TRBV28 and TRBJ2-7, with a tentative D call TRBD1 (6 bases). The receptor comes from an adult in good health. The CDR3 sequence is CASTLTGRDYEQYF. The CDR3 DNA reads as TGTGCCAGCACCCTCACAGGGCGCGACTACGAGCAGTACTTC.